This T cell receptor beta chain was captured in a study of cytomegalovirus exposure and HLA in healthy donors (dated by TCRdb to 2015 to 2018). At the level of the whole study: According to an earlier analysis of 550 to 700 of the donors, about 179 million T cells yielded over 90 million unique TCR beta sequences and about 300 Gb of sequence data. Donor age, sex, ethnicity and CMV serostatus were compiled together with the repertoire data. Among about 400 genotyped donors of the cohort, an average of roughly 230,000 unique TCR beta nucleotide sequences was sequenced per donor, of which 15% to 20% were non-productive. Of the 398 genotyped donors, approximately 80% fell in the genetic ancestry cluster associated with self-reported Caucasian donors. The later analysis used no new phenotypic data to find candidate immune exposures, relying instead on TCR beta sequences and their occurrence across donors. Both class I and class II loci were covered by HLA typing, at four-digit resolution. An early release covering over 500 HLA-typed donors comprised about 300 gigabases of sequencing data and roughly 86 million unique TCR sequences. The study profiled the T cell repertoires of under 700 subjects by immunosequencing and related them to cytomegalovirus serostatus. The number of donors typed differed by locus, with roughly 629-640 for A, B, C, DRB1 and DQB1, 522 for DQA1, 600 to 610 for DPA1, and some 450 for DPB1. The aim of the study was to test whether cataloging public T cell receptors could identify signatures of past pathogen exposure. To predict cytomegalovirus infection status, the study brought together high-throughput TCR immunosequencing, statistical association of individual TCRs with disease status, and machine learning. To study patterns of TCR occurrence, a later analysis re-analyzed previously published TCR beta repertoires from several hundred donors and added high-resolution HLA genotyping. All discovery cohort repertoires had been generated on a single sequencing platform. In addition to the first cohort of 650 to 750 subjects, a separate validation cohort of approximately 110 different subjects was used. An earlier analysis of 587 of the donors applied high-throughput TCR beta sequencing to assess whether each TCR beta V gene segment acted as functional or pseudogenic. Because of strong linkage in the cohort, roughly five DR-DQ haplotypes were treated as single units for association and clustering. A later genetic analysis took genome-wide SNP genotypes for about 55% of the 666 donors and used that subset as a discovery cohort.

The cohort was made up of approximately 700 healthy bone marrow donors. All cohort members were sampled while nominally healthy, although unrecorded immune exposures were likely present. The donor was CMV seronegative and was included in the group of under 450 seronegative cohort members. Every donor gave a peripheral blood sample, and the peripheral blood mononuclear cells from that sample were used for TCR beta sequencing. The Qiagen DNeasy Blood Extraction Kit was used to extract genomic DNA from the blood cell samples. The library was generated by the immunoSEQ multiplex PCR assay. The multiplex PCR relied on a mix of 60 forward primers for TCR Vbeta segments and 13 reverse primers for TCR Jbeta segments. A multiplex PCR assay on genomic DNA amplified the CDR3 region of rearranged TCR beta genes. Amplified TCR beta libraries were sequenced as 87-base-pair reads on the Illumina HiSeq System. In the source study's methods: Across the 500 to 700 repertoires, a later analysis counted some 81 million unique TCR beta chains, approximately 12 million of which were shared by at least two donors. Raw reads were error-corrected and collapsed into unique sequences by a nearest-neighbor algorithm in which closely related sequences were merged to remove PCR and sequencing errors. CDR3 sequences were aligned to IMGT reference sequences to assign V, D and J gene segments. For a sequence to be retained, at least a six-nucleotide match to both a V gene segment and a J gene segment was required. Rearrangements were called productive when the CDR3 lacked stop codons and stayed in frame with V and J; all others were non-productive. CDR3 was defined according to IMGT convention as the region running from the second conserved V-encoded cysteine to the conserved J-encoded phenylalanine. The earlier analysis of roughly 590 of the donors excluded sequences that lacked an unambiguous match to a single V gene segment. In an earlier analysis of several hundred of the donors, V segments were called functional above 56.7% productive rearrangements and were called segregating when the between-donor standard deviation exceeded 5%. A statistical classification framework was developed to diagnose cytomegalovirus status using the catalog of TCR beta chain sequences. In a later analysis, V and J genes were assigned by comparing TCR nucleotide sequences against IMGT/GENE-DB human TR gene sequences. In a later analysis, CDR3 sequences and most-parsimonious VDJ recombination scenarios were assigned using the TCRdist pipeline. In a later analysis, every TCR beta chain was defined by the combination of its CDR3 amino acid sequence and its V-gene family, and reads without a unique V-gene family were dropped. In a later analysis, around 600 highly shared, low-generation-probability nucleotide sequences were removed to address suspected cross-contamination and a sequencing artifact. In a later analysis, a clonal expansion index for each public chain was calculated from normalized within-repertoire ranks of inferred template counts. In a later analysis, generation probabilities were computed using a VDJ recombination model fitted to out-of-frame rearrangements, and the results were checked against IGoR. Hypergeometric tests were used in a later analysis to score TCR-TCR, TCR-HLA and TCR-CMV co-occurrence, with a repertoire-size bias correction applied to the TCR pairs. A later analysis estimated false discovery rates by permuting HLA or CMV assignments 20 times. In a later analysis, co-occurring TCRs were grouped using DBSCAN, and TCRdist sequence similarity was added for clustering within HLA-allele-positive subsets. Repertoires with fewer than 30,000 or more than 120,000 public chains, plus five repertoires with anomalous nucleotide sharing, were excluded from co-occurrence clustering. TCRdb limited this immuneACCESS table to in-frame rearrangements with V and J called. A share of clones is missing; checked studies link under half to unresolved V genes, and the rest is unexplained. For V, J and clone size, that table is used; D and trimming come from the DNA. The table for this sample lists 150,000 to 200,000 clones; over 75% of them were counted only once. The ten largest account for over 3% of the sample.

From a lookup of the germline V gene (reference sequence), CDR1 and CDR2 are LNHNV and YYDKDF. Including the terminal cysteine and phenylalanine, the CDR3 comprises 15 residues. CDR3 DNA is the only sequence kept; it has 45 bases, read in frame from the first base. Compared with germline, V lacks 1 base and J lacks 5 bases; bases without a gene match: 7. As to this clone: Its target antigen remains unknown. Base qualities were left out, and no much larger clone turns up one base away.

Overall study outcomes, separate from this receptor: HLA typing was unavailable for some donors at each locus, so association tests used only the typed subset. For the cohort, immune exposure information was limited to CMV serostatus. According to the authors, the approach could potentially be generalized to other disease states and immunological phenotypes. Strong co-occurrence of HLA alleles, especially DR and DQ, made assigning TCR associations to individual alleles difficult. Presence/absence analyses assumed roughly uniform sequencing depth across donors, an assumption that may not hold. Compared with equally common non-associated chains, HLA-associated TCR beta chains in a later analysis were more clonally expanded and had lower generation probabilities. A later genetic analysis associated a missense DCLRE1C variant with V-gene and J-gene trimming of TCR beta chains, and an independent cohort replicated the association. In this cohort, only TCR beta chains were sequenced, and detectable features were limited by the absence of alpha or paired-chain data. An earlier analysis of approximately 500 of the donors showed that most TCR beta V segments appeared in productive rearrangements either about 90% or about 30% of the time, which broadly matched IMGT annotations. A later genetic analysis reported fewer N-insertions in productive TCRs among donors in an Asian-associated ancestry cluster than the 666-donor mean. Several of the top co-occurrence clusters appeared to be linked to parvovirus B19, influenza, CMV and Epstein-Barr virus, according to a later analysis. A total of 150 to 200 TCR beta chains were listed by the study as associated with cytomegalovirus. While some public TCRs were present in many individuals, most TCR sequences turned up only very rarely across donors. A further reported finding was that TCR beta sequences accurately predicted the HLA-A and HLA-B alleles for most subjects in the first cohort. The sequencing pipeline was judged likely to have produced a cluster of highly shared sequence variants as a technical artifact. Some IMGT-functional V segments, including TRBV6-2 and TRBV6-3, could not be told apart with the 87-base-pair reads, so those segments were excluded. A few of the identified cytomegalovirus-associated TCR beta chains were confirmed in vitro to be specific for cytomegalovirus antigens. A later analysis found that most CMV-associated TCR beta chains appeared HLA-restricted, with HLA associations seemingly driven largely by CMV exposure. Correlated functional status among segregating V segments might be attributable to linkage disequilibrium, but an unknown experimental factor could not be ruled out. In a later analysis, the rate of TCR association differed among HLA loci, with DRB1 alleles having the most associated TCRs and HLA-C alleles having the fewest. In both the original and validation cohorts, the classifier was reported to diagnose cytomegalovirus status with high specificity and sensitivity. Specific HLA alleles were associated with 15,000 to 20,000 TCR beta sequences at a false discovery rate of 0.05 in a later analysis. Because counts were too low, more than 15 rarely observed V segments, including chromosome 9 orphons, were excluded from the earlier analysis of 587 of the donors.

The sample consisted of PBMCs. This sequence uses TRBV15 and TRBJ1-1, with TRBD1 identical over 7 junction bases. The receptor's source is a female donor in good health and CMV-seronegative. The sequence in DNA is TGTGCCACCAGCAGAGGTTTTGGGGGACAGACTGAAGCTTTCTTT. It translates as CATSRGFGGQTEAFF.